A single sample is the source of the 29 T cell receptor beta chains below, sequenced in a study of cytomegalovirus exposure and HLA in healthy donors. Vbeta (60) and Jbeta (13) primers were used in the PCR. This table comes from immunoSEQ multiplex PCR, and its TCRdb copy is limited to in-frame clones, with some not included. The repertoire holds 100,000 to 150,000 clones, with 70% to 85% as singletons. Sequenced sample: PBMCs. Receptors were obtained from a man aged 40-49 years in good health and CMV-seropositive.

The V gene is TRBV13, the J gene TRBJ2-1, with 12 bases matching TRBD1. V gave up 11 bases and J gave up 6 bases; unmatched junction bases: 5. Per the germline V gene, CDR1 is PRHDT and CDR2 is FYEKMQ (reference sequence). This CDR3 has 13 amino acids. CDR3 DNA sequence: TGTGCCTCCGGGACAGGGGGCTCCAATGAGCAGTTCTTC. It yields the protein CASGTGGSNEQFF.

CDR3 bases: TGTGCCAGCAGCTTGGCCACGGGGGGAGATGAAAAACTGTTTTTT. Protein sequence: CASSLATGGDEKLFF. The J gene is TRBJ1-4, the V gene TRBV5-5; D may be TRBD1 (5 bases). The CDR3 covers 15 residues. The germline gives CDR1 SGHKS, CDR2 YYEKEE (reference sequence). The V end was cut by 0 bases, the J end by 6 bases, with 12 bases between. The full variable domain, its missing parts supplied by reference TRBV5-5 and TRBJ1-4, is DAGVTQSPTHLIKTRGQQVTLRCSPISGHKSVSWYQQVLGQGPQFIFQYYEKEERGRGNFPDRFSARQFPNYSSELNVNALLLGDSALYLCASSLATGGDEKLFFGSGTQLSVL.

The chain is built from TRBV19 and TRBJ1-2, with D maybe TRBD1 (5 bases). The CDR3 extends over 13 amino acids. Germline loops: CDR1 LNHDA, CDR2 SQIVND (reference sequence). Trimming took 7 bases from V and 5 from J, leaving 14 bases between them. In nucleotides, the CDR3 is TGTGCCAGTATGGGGCCTGGTCGTTATGGCTACACCTTC. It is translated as CASMGPGRYGYTF.

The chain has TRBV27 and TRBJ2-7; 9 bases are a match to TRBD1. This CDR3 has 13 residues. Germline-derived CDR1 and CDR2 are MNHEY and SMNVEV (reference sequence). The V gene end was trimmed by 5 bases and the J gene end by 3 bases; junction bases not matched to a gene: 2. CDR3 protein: CASSRDRDYEQYF. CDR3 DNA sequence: TGTGCCAGCAGTCGGGACAGGGACTACGAGCAGTACTTC.

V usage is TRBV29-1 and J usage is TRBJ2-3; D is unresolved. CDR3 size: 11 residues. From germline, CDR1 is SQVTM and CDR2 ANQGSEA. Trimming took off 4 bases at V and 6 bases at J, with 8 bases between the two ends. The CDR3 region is CSVGVFDTQYF. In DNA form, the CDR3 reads TGCAGCGTTGGTGTCTTTGATACGCAGTATTTT.

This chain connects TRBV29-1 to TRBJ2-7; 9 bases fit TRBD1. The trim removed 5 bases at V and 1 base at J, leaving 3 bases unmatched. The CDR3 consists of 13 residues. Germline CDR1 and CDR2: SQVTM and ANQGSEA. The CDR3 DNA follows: TGCAGCGTTTGGACAGGGGCGTCCTACGAGCAGTACTTC. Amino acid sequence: CSVWTGASYEQYF.

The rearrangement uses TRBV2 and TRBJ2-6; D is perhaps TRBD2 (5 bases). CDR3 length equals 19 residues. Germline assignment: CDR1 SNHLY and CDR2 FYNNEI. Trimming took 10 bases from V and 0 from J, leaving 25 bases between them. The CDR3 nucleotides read TGTGCCATTACGTCGGGAAGGGTTTCTTTATCCTCTGGGGCCAACGTCCTGACTTTC. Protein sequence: CAITSGRVSLSSGANVLTF.

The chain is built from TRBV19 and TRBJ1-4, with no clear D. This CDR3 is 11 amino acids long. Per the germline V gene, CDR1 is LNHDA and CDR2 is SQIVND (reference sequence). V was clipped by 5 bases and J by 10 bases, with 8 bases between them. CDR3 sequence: CASSFSGKLFF. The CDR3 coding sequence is TGTGCCAGTAGTTTCTCAGGAAAACTGTTTTTT.

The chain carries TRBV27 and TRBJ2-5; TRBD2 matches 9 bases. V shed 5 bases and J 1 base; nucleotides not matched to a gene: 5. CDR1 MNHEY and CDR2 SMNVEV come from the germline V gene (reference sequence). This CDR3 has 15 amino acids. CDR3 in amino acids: CASSGTSGSQETQYF. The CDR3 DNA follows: TGTGCCAGCAGTGGTACTAGCGGGTCCCAAGAGACCCAGTACTTC.

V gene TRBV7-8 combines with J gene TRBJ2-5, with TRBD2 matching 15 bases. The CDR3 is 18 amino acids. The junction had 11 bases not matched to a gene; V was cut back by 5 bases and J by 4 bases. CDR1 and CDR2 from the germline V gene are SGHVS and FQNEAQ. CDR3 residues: CASSPGTSGRRAAETQYF. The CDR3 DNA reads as TGTGCCAGCAGCCCCGGGACTAGCGGGAGGAGAGCAGCAGAGACCCAGTACTTC.

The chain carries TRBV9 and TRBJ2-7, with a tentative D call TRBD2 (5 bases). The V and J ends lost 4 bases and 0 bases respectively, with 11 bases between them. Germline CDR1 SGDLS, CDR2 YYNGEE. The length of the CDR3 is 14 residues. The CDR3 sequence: CASSPGLLSYEQYF. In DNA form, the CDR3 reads TGTGCCAGCAGCCCAGGACTGCTCTCCTACGAGCAGTACTTC.

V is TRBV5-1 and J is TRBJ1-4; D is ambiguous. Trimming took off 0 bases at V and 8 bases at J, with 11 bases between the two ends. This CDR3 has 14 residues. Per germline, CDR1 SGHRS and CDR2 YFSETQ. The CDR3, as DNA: TGCGCCAGCAGCTTGGGTCAGGATGGCGAAAAACTGTTTTTT. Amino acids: CASSLGQDGEKLFF.

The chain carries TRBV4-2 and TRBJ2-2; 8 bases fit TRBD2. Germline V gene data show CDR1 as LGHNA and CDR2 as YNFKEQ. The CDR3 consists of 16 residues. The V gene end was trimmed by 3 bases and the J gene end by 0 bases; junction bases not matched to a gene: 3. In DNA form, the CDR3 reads TGTGCCAGCAGCCATCCTAGCGGGTCGAACACCGGGGAGCTGTTTTTT. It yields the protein CASSHPSGSNTGELFF.

The CDR3 is CASSSTGPEEQYF. The CDR3 coding sequence is TGTGCCAGCAGTTCAACAGGGCCTGAGGAGCAGTACTTC. The rearrangement uses TRBV28 and TRBJ2-7; TRBD1 is a possible D gene (6 bases). Trimming took 4 bases from V and 7 from J, leaving 14 bases between them. Per the germline V gene, CDR1 is MDHEN and CDR2 is SYDVKM. CDR3 length equals 13 residues.

In nucleotides, the CDR3 is TGTGCCAGTAGTCTTACAGGGTACCCCTACGAGCAGTACTTC. This gives the protein CASSLTGYPYEQYF. The V and J genes are TRBV19 and TRBJ2-7; D may be TRBD1 (6 bases). This CDR3 is built from 14 residues. Deletions cut 5 bases from V and 2 bases from J, with 13 bases between. Germline V gene lookup returns CDR1 LNHDA and CDR2 SQIVND (reference sequence).

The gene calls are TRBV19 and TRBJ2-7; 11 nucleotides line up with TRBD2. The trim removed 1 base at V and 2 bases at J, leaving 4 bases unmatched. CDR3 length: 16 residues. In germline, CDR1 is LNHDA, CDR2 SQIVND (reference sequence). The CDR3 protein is CASSIVASGRPYEQYF. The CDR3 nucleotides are TGTGCCAGTAGTATAGTCGCTAGCGGGAGGCCCTACGAGCAGTACTTC. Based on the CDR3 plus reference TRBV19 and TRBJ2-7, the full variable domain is DGGITQSPKYLFRKEGQNVTLSCEQNLNHDAMYWYRQDPGQGLRLIYYSQIVNDFQKGDIAEGYSVSREKKESFPLTVTSAQKNPTAFYLCASSIVASGRPYEQYFGPGTRLTVT.

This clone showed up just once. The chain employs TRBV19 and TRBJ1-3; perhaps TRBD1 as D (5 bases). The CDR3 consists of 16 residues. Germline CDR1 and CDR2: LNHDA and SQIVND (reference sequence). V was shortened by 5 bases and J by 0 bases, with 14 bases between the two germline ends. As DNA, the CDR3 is TGTGCCAGTAGTGGGGCAGGAATCATCTCTGGAAACACCATATATTTT. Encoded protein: CASSGAGIISGNTIYF. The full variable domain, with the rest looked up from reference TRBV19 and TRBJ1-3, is DGGITQSPKYLFRKEGQNVTLSCEQNLNHDAMYWYRQDPGQGLRLIYYSQIVNDFQKGDIAEGYSVSREKKESFPLTVTSAQKNPTAFYLCASSGAGIISGNTIYFGEGSWLTVV.

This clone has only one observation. The CDR3 protein is CASSLEGGRASTQYF. DNA for the CDR3: TGTGCCAGCAGCTTAGAGGGCGGGAGGGCCTCCACGCAGTATTTT. The rearrangement joins TRBV7-2 to TRBJ2-3; TRBD2 aligns across 9 bases. The length of the CDR3 is 15 residues. The J segment lost 9 bases and the V segment lost 1 base, leaving 8 bases of the junction unmatched. CDR1 is SGHTA, CDR2 FQGNSA, per germline. The full variable domain, in which reference TRBV7-2 and TRBJ2-3 provide the parts outside the CDR3, is GAGVSQSPSNKVTEKGKDVELRCDPISGHTALYWYRQSLGQGLEFLIYFQGNSAPDKSGLPSDRFSAERTGGSVSTLTIQRTQQEDSAVYLCASSLEGGRASTQYFGPGTRLTVL.

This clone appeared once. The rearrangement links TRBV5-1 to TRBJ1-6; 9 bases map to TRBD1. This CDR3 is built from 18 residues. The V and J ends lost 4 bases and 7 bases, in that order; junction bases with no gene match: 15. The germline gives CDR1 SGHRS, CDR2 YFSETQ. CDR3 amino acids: CASSRSGTGNMGNSPLHF. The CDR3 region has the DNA TGCGCCAGCAGCCGCTCCGGGACAGGGAACATGGGAAATTCACCCCTCCACTTT. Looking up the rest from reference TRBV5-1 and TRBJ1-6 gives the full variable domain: KAGVTQTPRYLIKTRGQQVTLSCSPISGHRSVSWYQQTPGQGLQFLFEYFSETQRNKGNFPGRFSGRQFSNSRSEMNVSTLELGDSALYLCASSRSGTGNMGNSPLHFGNGTRLTVT.

CDR3: CASSPDRPNTGELFF. DNA of the CDR3: TGTGCCAGCAGCCCCGACAGACCGAACACCGGGGAGCTGTTTTTT. The J gene is TRBJ2-2, the V gene TRBV2; possible D gene TRBD1, 5 bases. This CDR3 region has 15 residues. The germline V gene encodes CDR1 SNHLY and CDR2 FYNNEI. Deletions cut 6 bases from V and 0 bases from J, with 11 bases between. The full variable domain, with the rest looked up from reference TRBV2 and TRBJ2-2, is EPEVTQTPSHQVTQMGQEVILRCVPISNHLYFYWYRQILGQKVEFLVSFYNNEISEKSEIFDDQFSVERPDGSNFTLKIRSTKLEDSAMYFCASSPDRPNTGELFFGEGSRLTVL.

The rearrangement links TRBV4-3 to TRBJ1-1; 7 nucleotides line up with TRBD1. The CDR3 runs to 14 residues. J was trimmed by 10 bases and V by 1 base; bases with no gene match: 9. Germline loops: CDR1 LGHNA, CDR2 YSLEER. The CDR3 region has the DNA TGCGCCAGCAGCCAAGCCCCGTGGACAGGACGAGCTTTCTTT. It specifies CASSQAPWTGRAFF.

CDR3 sequence (DNA): TGTGCCAGCAGATCCCGACAGGGCTCGGGTCAGCCCCAGCATTTT. This encodes CASRSRQGSGQPQHF. The chain combines TRBV6-6 with TRBJ1-5, with 7 bases aligning to TRBD1. CDR1 is MNHNY, CDR2 SVGAGI, per germline (reference sequence). With 6 bases clipped from V and 6 bases from J, the junction kept 11 bases outside the gene matches. This CDR3 has 15 residues.

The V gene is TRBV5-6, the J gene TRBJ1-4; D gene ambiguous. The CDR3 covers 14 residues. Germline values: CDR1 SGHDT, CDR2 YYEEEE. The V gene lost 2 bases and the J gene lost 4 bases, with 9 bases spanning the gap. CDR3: CASSLGRVNEKLFF. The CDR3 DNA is TGTGCCAGCAGCTTAGGTCGGGTTAATGAAAAACTGTTTTTT.

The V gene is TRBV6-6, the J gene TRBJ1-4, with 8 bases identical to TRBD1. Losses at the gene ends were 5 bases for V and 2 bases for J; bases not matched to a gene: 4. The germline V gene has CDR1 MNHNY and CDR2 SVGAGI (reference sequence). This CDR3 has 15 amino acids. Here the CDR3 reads CASSLRDRTNEKLFF. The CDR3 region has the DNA TGTGCCAGCAGTCTCCGGGACAGGACTAATGAAAAACTGTTTTTT.

This chain's CDR3 is CASSTGTGSSYEQYF. CDR3 nucleotide sequence: TGTGCCAGTAGTACCGGGACAGGGAGCTCCTACGAGCAGTACTTC. This sequence joins TRBV19 and TRBJ2-7; 9 bases agree with TRBD1. The CDR3 spans 15 residues. Losses at the gene ends were 4 bases for V and 0 bases for J; bases not matched to a gene: 4. From germline, CDR1 is LNHDA and CDR2 SQIVND (reference sequence).

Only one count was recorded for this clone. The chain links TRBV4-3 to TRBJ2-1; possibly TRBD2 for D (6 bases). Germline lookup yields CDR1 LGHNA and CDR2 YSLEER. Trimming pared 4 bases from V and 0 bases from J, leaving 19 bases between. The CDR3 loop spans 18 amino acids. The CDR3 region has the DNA TGCGCCAGCAGCCCGAAGGTGGTAGCGGATTACTCCTACAATGAGCAGTTCTTC. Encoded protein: CASSPKVVADYSYNEQFF.

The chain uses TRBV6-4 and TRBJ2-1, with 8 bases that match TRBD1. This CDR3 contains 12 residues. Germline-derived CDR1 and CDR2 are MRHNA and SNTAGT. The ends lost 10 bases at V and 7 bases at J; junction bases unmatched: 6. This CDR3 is CATARQGNEQFF. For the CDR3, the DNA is TGTGCCACCGCCCGACAGGGGAATGAGCAGTTCTTC.

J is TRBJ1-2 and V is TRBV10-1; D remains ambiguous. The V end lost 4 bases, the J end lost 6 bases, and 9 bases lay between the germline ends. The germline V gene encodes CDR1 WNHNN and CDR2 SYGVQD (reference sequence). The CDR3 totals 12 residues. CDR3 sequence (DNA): TGCGCCAGCAGTGGACCCGGGGATGGCTACACCTTC. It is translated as CASSGPGDGYTF.

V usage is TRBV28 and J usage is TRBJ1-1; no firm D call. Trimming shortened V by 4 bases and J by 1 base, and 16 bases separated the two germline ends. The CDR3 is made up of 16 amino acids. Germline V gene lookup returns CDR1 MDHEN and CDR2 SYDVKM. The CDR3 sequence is CASSSPAAGGNTEAFF. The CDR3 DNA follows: TGTGCCAGCAGTTCCCCCGCGGCGGGAGGGAACACTGAAGCTTTCTTT.